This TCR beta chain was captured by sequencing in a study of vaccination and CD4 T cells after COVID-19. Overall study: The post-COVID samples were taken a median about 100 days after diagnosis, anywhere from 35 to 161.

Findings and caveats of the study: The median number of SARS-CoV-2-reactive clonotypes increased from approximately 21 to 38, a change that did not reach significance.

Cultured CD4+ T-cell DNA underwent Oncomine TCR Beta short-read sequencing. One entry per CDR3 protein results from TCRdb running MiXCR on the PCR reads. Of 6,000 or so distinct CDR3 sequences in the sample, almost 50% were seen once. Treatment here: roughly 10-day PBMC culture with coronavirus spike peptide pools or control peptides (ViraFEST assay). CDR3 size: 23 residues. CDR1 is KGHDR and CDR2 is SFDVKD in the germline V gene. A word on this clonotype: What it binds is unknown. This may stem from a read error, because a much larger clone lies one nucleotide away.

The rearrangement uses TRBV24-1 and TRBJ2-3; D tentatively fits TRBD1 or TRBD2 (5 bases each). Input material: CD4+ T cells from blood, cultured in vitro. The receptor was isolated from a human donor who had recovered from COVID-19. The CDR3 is CATEGALQRRRQELLSSTDMQYF. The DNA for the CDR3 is TGTGCCACCGAAGGGGCCCTCCAACGTAGGAGGCAGGAGCTCTTAAGTAGCACAGATATGCAGTATTTT.